Listed below are T cell receptor beta chains from one sample, sequenced in a study of beta chain features in type 1 diabetes. The table came from immunoSEQ multiplex PCR; TCRdb's copy has only in-frame clones and leaves some out. The sample has about 68,000 clones, around 49% seen once. The sample comprised central memory CD4+ T cells from blood. The receptors shown here come from a young man with type 1 diabetes. Both conserved end residues are part of each CDR3.

TRBJ2-7	TRBV9	CASSPLGQSYEQYF
TRBJ2-1	TRBV19	CASSPPGVGEQFF
TRBJ1-1	TRBV27	CASSLSVGQPYTEAFF
TRBJ1-1	TRBV6-1	CASSGPRGNAFF
TRBJ2-6	TRBV5-6	CASSVGWGGSSGANVLTF
TRBJ1-6	TRBV5-1	CASSAGGDVENSPLHF
TRBJ2-3	TRBV7-9	CASSFSGKPTDTQYF
TRBJ2-2	TRBV18	CASSPSATGGNGELFF
TRBJ2-2	TRBV19	CASSIAFGTVTGELFF
TRBJ2-3	TRBV7-2	CASSPFSWGQKADTQYF
TRBJ2-5	TRBV19	CASKAGRAQETQYF
TRBJ2-5	TRBV20-1	CSAYRGETQYF
TRBJ2-1	TRBV6-1	CASSAREGSYNEQFF
TRBJ2-7	TRBV20-1	CSAGLAGEQYF
TRBJ2-5	TRBV5-1	CASSLVASGRSRETQYF
TRBJ1-2	TRBV19	CATRGQINYGYTF
TRBJ2-1	TRBV30	CAWGTSGLSKQFF
TRBJ1-3	TRBV5-4	CASSWDRGGNTIYF
TRBJ1-2	TRBV28	CASSFSDRGLRGYTF
TRBJ2-7	TRBV5-6	CASSLVGLAGVYEQYF
TRBJ2-2	TRBV5-1	CASSRRGGGLNTGELFF
TRBJ2-1	TRBV5-4	CASSYRQSSYNEQFF
TRBJ1-1	TRBV6-5	CASSYRVNTEAFF
TRBJ1-6	TRBV6-6	CASSYRTADNSPLHF
TRBJ2-5	TRBV7-2	CASSSLGGPPTQYF
TRBJ2-3	TRBV15	CATSKQGTQYF
TRBJ1-3	TRBV5-1	CASSHGTGNPGNTIYF
TRBJ2-1	TRBV7-6	CASSLEASGGGEQFF
TRBJ2-3	TRBV9	CASSLRQGARADTQYF
TRBJ2-1	TRBV18	CASSPPGGADEQFF
TRBJ1-1	TRBV10-3	CATHPGQGAGSTEAFF
.	TRBV7-2	CASSLRSYEQYF
TRBJ2-2	TRBV7-8	CASCGTWNTGELFF
TRBJ1-2	TRBV11-2	CASSFAGGYGYTF
TRBJ1-2	TRBV5-6	CASSPWPGDDGYTF
TRBJ1-2	TRBV2	CASSLQGNGYTF
TRBJ1-4	TRBV30	CALNRQGGDEKLFF
TRBJ2-3	TRBV7-6	CASSPSTSTDTQYF
TRBJ2-7	TRBV2	CASSDPSGGIYEQYF
TRBJ2-3	TRBV5-1	CASRGTSTDTQYF
TRBJ2-1	TRBV4-1	CASSHDGGGVNNEQFF
TRBJ1-3	TRBV30	CAWSRDSFGNTIYF
TRBJ2-3	TRBV2	CASSEQGAGTDTQYF
TRBJ2-1	TRBV7-9	CASSLFAGRNGEQFF
TRBJ1-4	TRBV30	CAWSVLGKLFF
TRBJ1-6	TRBV2	CASGQGENSPLHF
TRBJ2-1	TRBV2	CASSGTERGEQFF
TRBJ2-1	TRBV5-1	CASGADNEQFF
TRBJ2-2	TRBV9	CASREQGAETGELFF
TRBJ2-1	TRBV5-4	CASSLKSLAGNNEQFF
TRBJ2-1	TRBV4-1	CASSQDRGLRSEQFF